A single sample is the source of the 10 T cell receptor beta chains below, sequenced in a study of T cell changes during pregnancy in multiple sclerosis. Some clones are missing from TCRdb's copy, which holds only in-frame ones; the method was immunoSEQ multiplex PCR. The sample lists roughly 110,000 clones, about nine tenths occurring once. Specimen: peripheral blood, collected after pregnancy. These receptors were collected from a female donor with multiple sclerosis, enrolled in a pregnancy study.

The chain links TRBV28 to TRBJ1-2; tentative D call: TRBD1 (6 bases). Germline V gene data show CDR1 as MDHEN and CDR2 as SYDVKM. The CDR3 is made up of 14 amino acids. The germline V and J ends were trimmed by 3 bases and 4 bases, with 12 bases remaining between them. The CDR3 coding sequence is TGTGCCAGCAGTTTCAGGGGCGAGGGCTATGGCTACACCTTC. As protein: CASSFRGEGYGYTF.

V is TRBV4-2 and J is TRBJ2-7; weak D call: TRBD1 (6 bases). CDR1 is LGHNA and CDR2 is YNFKEQ in the germline V gene. Between the trimmed V and J ends, which lost 4 bases and 6 bases, there was a span of 10 bases. This CDR3 has 12 residues. CDR3 in amino acids: CASSPDSTEQYF. In DNA form, the CDR3 reads TGTGCCAGCAGCCCGGACAGTACCGAGCAGTACTTC.

This sequence joins TRBV4-2 and TRBJ1-1, with 7 positions matching TRBD1. Germline assignment: CDR1 LGHNA and CDR2 YNFKEQ. V lost 3 bases to trimming and J lost 3 bases; unmatched junction nucleotides: 16. The CDR3 covers 18 residues. The CDR3: CASSQGRTGNRGDTEAFF. CDR3 in DNA: TGTGCCAGCAGCCAGGGAAGGACAGGTAATAGAGGGGACACTGAAGCTTTCTTT.

The chain links TRBV6-5 to TRBJ2-7; 11 nucleotides match TRBD1. Germline values: CDR1 MNHEY, CDR2 SVGAGI. J lost 9 bases, V lost 0 bases, and 10 bases had no gene match. The CDR3 extends over 16 amino acids. The CDR3 region has the DNA TGTGCCAGCAGTTACTCTCTGTCGGACAGGGGGCGCGGGCAGTACTTC. It codes for CASSYSLSDRGRGQYF.

The J gene is TRBJ2-7, the V gene TRBV10-2; 9 nucleotides agree with TRBD2. CDR3 size: 15 residues. Germline V gene sequence: CDR1 WSHSY, CDR2 SAAADI. The trim removed 3 bases at V and 2 bases at J, leaving 5 bases unmatched. CDR3 DNA: TGCGCCAGCAGTGATTTAGCGGGGGCAACCTACGAGCAGTACTTC. Its translation is CASSDLAGATYEQYF.

The V call is TRBV5-4, the J call TRBJ1-2; tentatively, D is TRBD1 (6 bases). Trimming stripped 0 bases from V and 6 bases from J, with 9 bases between. This CDR3 has 13 residues. CDR1 and CDR2 from the germline V gene are SGHNT and YYREEE (reference sequence). The CDR3 DNA reads as TGTGCCAGCAGCTTGGACCCAGGGGATGGCTACACCTTC. This encodes CASSLDPGDGYTF.

The V and J genes are TRBV7-3 and TRBJ2-2; TRBD2 matches 9 bases. This CDR3 is 15 amino acids long. V was clipped by 6 bases and J by 6 bases; unmatched bases: 8. The germline V gene encodes CDR1 SGHTA and CDR2 FQGTGA. CDR3 bases: TGTGCCAGCAGTTCCGGGACTAGCTGGGCCGGGGAGCTGTTTTTT. Translation: CASSSGTSWAGELFF.

This rearrangement joins TRBV28 to TRBJ2-7; D not certain. The V and J ends lost 5 bases and 3 bases respectively, with 14 bases between them. Germline V gene sequence: CDR1 MDHEN, CDR2 SYDVKM. The CDR3 is 14 residues long. Here the CDR3 reads CASSQLSSHYEQYF. CDR3 DNA: TGTGCCAGCAGTCAACTGAGTAGCCACTACGAGCAGTACTTC.

The gene calls are TRBV6-6 and TRBJ1-1, with 7 bases lining up with TRBD1. The ends lost 9 bases at V and 1 base at J; junction bases unmatched: 11. Germline V lookup: CDR1 MNHNY, CDR2 SVGAGI (reference sequence). The CDR3 covers 15 residues. CDR3 residues: CASRDSRVGNTEAFF. The CDR3 DNA is TGTGCCAGTCGGGACAGTCGGGTTGGGAACACTGAAGCTTTCTTT.

J is TRBJ2-2 and V is TRBV2; 10 bases map to TRBD2. Germline loops: CDR1 SNHLY, CDR2 FYNNEI. The CDR3 totals 15 residues. With 6 bases clipped from V and 1 base from J, the junction kept 2 bases outside the gene matches. CDR3 amino acids: CASRRLAGNTGELFF. CDR3 nucleotides: TGTGCCAGCAGAAGACTAGCGGGGAACACCGGGGAGCTGTTTTTT.